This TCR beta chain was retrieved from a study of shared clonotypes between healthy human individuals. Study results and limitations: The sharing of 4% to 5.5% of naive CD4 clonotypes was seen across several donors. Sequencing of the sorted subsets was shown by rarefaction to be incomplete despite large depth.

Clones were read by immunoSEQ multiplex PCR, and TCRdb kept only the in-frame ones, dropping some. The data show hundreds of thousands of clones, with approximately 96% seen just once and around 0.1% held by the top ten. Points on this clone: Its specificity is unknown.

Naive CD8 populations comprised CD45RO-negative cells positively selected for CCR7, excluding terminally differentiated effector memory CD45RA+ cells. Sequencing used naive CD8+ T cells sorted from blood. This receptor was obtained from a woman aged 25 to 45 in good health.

In nucleotides, the CDR3 is TGTGCCAGCAGCTTAGCGGCGTTGGGGCTTAGCGGCGTTGGGACAGGGTACGAGCAGTACTTC. This encodes CASSLAALGLSGVGTGYEQYF. V gene TRBV7-8 combines with J gene TRBJ2-7; 9 bases match TRBD1. The V and J ends lost 0 bases and 4 bases, in that order; junction bases with no gene match: 22. This CDR3 spans 21 amino acids. Germline CDR1 is SGHVS and CDR2 is FQNEAQ.